The rows below give T cell receptor beta chains drawn from one sample of a study of cytomegalovirus exposure and HLA in healthy donors. Sequencing used immunoSEQ multiplex PCR; TCRdb keeps in-frame clones, though not all of them. The table lists some 75,000 clones, approximately 96% of them singletons. Sequencing was carried out using PBMCs. All receptors come from a woman younger than 30 in good health and CMV-seronegative. Each CDR3 is given with its conserved first and last residue. A D gene is named only where the DNA matches it firmly. Size tells how often a clone was seen (once, few, many) or the class of an expanded clone, and some rows leave it out.

cdr3_aa	cdr3_nt	clone_size	v_call	d_call	j_call
CASSLKTSGQETQYF	TGCGCCAGCAGCTTGAAGACTAGCGGTCAAGAGACCCAGTACTTC	.	TRBV5-1	TRBD2	TRBJ2-5
CASPSSRGRVTSSNQPQHF	TGTGCCAGCCCATCATCCAGGGGCCGGGTGACGTCGAGTAATCAGCCCCAGCATTTT	.	TRBV21-1	.	TRBJ1-5
CASSDRRTAFNQPQHF	TGTGCCAGCAGTGATCGTAGGACAGCGTTCAATCAGCCCCAGCATTTT	.	TRBV2	.	TRBJ1-5
CASSLIVRDPGELFF	TGTGCCAGCAGTTTGATTGTCAGGGATCCCGGGGAGCTGTTTTTT	.	TRBV28	.	TRBJ2-2
CASSQPRGDNYEQYF	TGCGCCAGCAGCCAACCCCGGGGGGATAACTACGAGCAGTACTTC	.	TRBV4-1	TRBD2	TRBJ2-7
CASSFSGDDGELFF	TGCGCCAGCAGCTTTTCCGGGGATGACGGGGAGCTGTTTTTT	once	TRBV5-1	.	TRBJ2-2
CASSEGTSIRTDTQYF	TGCGCCAGCAGCGAAGGGACTAGCATTCGCACAGATACGCAGTATTTT	.	TRBV5-1	TRBD2	TRBJ2-3
CASSGQEQYF	TGTGCCAGCAGCGGACAGGAGCAGTACTTC	.	TRBV13	.	TRBJ2-7
CAIRPGSQLYYGYTF	TGTGCCATCAGGCCAGGGTCCCAACTCTACTATGGCTACACCTTC	.	TRBV10-3	.	TRBJ1-2
CATVGQGVSGQFF	TGTGCCACCGTCGGGCAGGGGGTCTCAGGGCAGTTCTTC	.	TRBV19	TRBD1	TRBJ2-1
CASSQGRGPYNEQFF	TGTGCCAGCAGCCAGGGGCGGGGACCCTACAATGAGCAGTTCTTC	.	TRBV14	.	TRBJ2-1
CASRRLVTGLNGYTF	TGTGCCAGCAGACGCCTAGTGACAGGGCTGAATGGCTACACCTTC	.	TRBV6-5	TRBD1	TRBJ1-2
CASSARDSSYNSPLHF	TGTGCCAGCAGTGCGCGGGACAGCTCCTATAATTCACCCCTCCACTTT	.	TRBV6-1	TRBD1	TRBJ1-6
CASSLYDKGSGNTIYF	TGTGCCAGCAGTTTATACGACAAAGGCTCTGGAAACACCATATATTTT	.	TRBV28	.	TRBJ1-3
CASSGSGTGNTIYF	TGTGCCAGCAGTGGGTCAGGGACTGGAAACACCATATATTTT	.	TRBV25-1	.	TRBJ1-3
CATSRLGGLAGITDTQYF	TGTGCCACCAGCAGACTCGGTGGGTTAGCGGGAATCACAGATACGCAGTATTTT	.	TRBV15	TRBD2	TRBJ2-3
CASSLGLGISYEQYF	TGTGCCAGCAGCTTAGGGCTAGGCATCTCCTACGAGCAGTACTTC	once	TRBV7-9	.	TRBJ2-7
CASSLSPTGLGGYTF	TGTGCCAGCAGCTTGTCGCCGACAGGGTTGGGTGGCTACACCTTC	.	TRBV5-6	TRBD1	TRBJ1-2
CASSPQGVGFYGYTF	TGTGCCAGCAGCCCACAGGGAGTTGGTTTCTATGGCTACACCTTC	.	TRBV6-5	.	TRBJ1-2
CASHLDPGLGGYTF	TGTGCCAGCCACCTCGACCCGGGACTGGGGGGCTACACCTTC	once	TRBV19	.	TRBJ1-2
CASRNPRGRRFNTEAFF	TGTGCCAGCCGAAATCCCAGGGGGCGCCGATTTAACACTGAAGCTTTCTTT	.	TRBV28	TRBD1	TRBJ1-1
CASSRPVSETQYF	TGCGCCAGCTCGAGGCCAGTTTCCGAGACCCAGTACTTC	once	TRBV10-2	.	TRBJ2-5
CASGAGGPYEQYF	TGTGCCAGCGGAGCGGGGGGGCCTTACGAGCAGTACTTC	.	TRBV19	TRBD2	TRBJ2-7
CASSPPGGSGNTIYF	TGTGCCAGCAGTCCCCCCGGGGGGTCTGGAAACACCATATATTTT	.	TRBV6-5	.	TRBJ1-3
CASGEASSSGNTIYF	TGTGCCAGTGGTGAGGCCTCCAGCTCTGGAAACACCATATATTTT	once	TRBV19	.	TRBJ1-3
CASSHDGSAQPQHF	TGTGCCAGCAGCCATGACGGGAGCGCTCAGCCCCAGCATTTT	.	TRBV7-9	.	TRBJ1-5
CASSASGRAYEQYF	TGTGCCAGCAGTGCAAGCGGGAGGGCCTACGAGCAGTACTTC	.	TRBV2	TRBD2	TRBJ2-7
CASSELGGRAGETQYF	TGTGCCAGCAGTGAATTGGGTGGGAGGGCCGGAGAGACCCAGTACTTC	.	TRBV2	TRBD2	TRBJ2-5
CANMGQNTGELFF	TGTGCCAACATGGGCCAGAACACCGGGGAGCTGTTTTTT	.	TRBV10-3	.	TRBJ2-2
CASSLFIRGERNSPLHF	TGTGCCAGCAGTTTATTCATCAGGGGCGAGAGGAATTCACCCCTCCACTTT	.	TRBV27	.	TRBJ1-6
CATSRGLASSSTQYF	TGTGCCACCAGCAGAGGACTAGCGAGTTCTTCTACGCAGTATTTT	.	TRBV15	TRBD2	TRBJ2-3
CASSLTDRANEQFF	TGTGCCAGCAGCCTGACCGACAGGGCAAATGAGCAGTTCTTC	.	TRBV25-1	TRBD1	TRBJ2-1
CASSMRRAGRPGANVLTF	TGTGCCAGCAGCATGAGGAGGGCAGGCCGGCCCGGGGCCAACGTCCTGACTTTC	.	TRBV5-6	.	TRBJ2-6
CASRQDNQPQHF	TGTGCCTCACGACAGGACAATCAGCCCCAGCATTTT	.	TRBV15	.	TRBJ1-5
CASSFTLAGGETQYF	TGTGCCAGCAGCTTCACTCTAGCGGGAGGAGAGACCCAGTACTTC	.	TRBV27	TRBD2	TRBJ2-5
CATGRDRVDTDTQYF	TGTGCCACCGGGAGGGACCGGGTGGACACAGATACGCAGTATTTT	.	TRBV15	TRBD2	TRBJ2-3
CASSLARTGDTEAFF	TGTGCCAGCAGCTTAGCCCGGACAGGGGATACTGAAGCTTTCTTT	.	TRBV7-9	TRBD1	TRBJ1-1
CASGRGEQYF	TGTGCCAGCGGGAGGGGCGAGCAGTACTTC	.	TRBV21-1	.	TRBJ2-7
CASGSADTQYF	TGCGCCAGCGGGAGCGCAGATACGCAGTATTTT	.	TRBV10-1	.	TRBJ2-3
CASSEVLAGFYNEQFF	TGTGCCAGCAGTGAAGTTCTAGCGGGATTCTACAATGAGCAGTTCTTC	.	TRBV2	TRBD2	TRBJ2-1